Listed below are T cell receptor beta chains from one sample, sequenced in a study of CD8+CD57+ T cells in acquired aplastic anemia. TCRdb reprocessed the reads via MiXCR and lists one record per CDR3 protein. Counted here are some 410,000 distinct CDR3 sequences, around 68% occurring once; the ten biggest clones make up approximately 3.8%. What was sequenced was sorted CD4+, CD8+, or CD8+CD57+ T cells (not recorded which) from PBMCs. The source of these receptors is a human donor in good health, serving as a control. Each CDR3 is given with its conserved first and last residue. Each record gives: D gene, J gene, CDR3 length, clone size, V gene, CDR3 protein, CDR3 DNA. D genes are given only for firm matches. Clone size is given for some rows only: seen once, a few or many times, or a class if the clone is expanded.

TRBD2	TRBJ2-3	15	.	TRBV24-1	CAWSVAGGGTDTQYF	TGTGCCTGGAGTGTAGCGGGTGGTGGCACAGATACGCAGTATTTT
.	TRBJ1-5	15	many	TRBV6-5	CASRARGPSNQPQHF	TGTGCCAGCAGGGCCCGAGGTCCCAGCAATCAGCCCCAGCATTTT
.	TRBJ1-6	15	.	TRBV7-2	CASSSSTGVNSPLHF	TGTGCCAGCAGCTCATCCACCGGGGTGAATTCACCCCTCCACTTT
.	TRBJ1-1	14	.	TRBV7-2	CASSDTSGYTKAFF	TGTGCCAGCAGCGACACCAGCGGGTACACTAAAGCTTTTTTT
.	TRBJ2-1	12	.	TRBV5-4	CASMGGGNEQFF	TGTGCCAGCATGGGAGGGGGAAATGAGCAGTTCTTC
.	TRBJ1-6	15	.	TRBV5-5	CASSLVAGGSSPLHF	TGTGCCAGCAGCTTGGTGGCTGGGGGCAGTTCACCCCTCCACTTT
TRBD1	TRBJ1-2	15	many	TRBV7-2	CASSFFTGGLGGYTF	TGTGCCAGCAGCTTCTTTACAGGGGGTTTGGGCGGCTACACCTTC
.	TRBJ2-7	13	.	TRBV9	CASSVGLTYEQYF	TGTGCCAGCAGCGTAGGACTCACCTACGAGCAGTACTTC
TRBD1	TRBJ2-1	14	.	TRBV9	CASSASGGCRDTFF	TGTGCCAGCAGCGCCTCAGGGGGTTGCAGAGATACGTTCTTC
.	TRBJ2-3	16	.	TRBV27	CASSLSGTTGTDTQYF	TGTGCCAGCAGTTTATCCGGGACAACGGGCACAGATACGCAGTATTTT
.	TRBJ1-2	15	.	TRBV19	CASSITAREGYGYTF	TGTGCCAGTAGTATAACCGCCAGGGAAGGGTATGGCTACACCTTC
.	TRBJ2-3	15	.	TRBV5-4	CASSSGATSTDTQYF	TGTGCCAGCAGCTCCGGGGCTACTTCCACAGATACGCAGTATTTT
.	TRBJ1-5	16	.	TRBV19	CASNNLWEVPGQPQHF	TGTGCCAGTAATAATCTGTGGGAGGTCCCAGGGCAGCCCCAGCATTTT
.	TRBJ2-5	16	once	TRBV11-2	CASSMTFAVTQETQYF	TGTGCCAGCAGCATGACATTTGCGGTAACCCAAGAGACCCAGTACTTC
.	TRBJ1-6	14	.	TRBV6-1	CASSTGGNLAPLHF	TGTGCCAGCAGCACGGGGGGGAATCTGGCACCCCTCCACTTT
.	TRBJ1-2	15	once	TRBV5-5	CASSQEGVGIYGYTF	TGTGCCAGCAGCCAAGAGGGGGTTGGGATCTATGGCTACACCTTC
.	TRBJ2-7	13	.	TRBV7-8	CASSFTGEREQYF	TGTGCCAGCAGCTTTACAGGCGAGCGGGAGCAGTACTTC
.	TRBJ2-5	12	.	TRBV15	CATSSGEETQYF	TGTGCCACCAGCAGCGGGGAAGAGACCCAGTACTTC
TRBD2	TRBJ2-2	18	.	TRBV12-3/TRBV12-4	CASSLSIRGTSVAGELFF	TGTGCCAGCAGTTTGTCCATCCGGGGAACTAGCGTTGCCGGGGAGCTGTTTTTT
TRBD1	TRBJ1-2	17	.	TRBV6-5	CASTESTLGRGLNGYTF	TGTGCCAGCACTGAGTCGACTCTGGGCAGGGGGCTAAATGGCTACACCTTC
.	TRBJ1-2	13	.	TRBV5-8	CASSVSGRYGYTF	TGTGCCAGCAGCGTGTCGGGGCGCTATGGCTACACCTTC
.	TRBJ2-1	15	.	TRBV7-2	CASSKSSTSGRAPFF	.
.	TRBJ1-2	13	once	TRBV5-8	CASSRPRRYGYTF	TGTGCCAGCAGCCGGCCCAGACGATACGGCTACACCTTC
.	TRBJ2-7	14	.	TRBV15	CATSRGGDPYEQYF	TGTGCCACCAGCAGAGGTGGGGACCCCTACGAGCAGTACTTC
.	TRBJ2-4	14	many	TRBV20-1	CSASGGRYLDIQYF	TGCAGTGCTAGCGGCGGTCGGTATTTGGACATTCAGTACTTC
.	TRBJ1-6	15	.	TRBV7-4	CASSLGAGVISPLHF	TGTGCCAGCAGCTTAGGGGCAGGGGTCATCTCACCCCTCCACTTT
TRBD1	TRBJ1-5	16	.	TRBV7-6	CASSLTPQTGKRYQHF	TGTGCCAGCAGCTTAACACCTCAGACAGGGAAACGCTATCAGCATTTT
.	TRBJ1-2	17	.	TRBV7-8	CASSSVQQYWGDYGYTF	TGTGCCAGCAGCTCGGTCCAACAGTACTGGGGAGACTATGGCTACACCTTC
.	TRBJ1-1	15	.	TRBV5-6	CASSPVAGAGTEAFF	TGTGCCAGCAGCCCAGTGGCGGGGGCAGGGACTGAAGCTTTCTTT
.	TRBJ2-7	16	.	TRBV9	CASSLERQGMFVKQYF	TGTGCCAGCAGCTTAGAACGGCAAGGGATGTTTGTCAAGCAGTACTTC
TRBD2	TRBJ2-5	14	.	TRBV25-1	CASSVRGDRETQYF	TGTGCCAGCAGTGTCCGGGGGGACCGAGAGACCCAGTACTTC
.	TRBJ2-7	11	once	TRBV20-1	CSATRQLLQYF	TGCAGTGCGACTCGCCAACTCTTGCAGTACTTC
.	TRBJ1-2	15	.	TRBV5-5	CASSLVEQGSGGYTF	TGTGCCAGCAGCTTGGTAGAGCAGGGGAGTGGTGGCTACACCTTC